Listed below are T cell receptor beta chains from one sample, sequenced in a study of blood T cell repertoires in COVID-19. Clones were sequenced by immunoSEQ multiplex PCR, and TCRdb holds only the in-frame ones, with some missing. Counted here are over 110,000 clones, about 87% occurring once; the ten biggest clones make up 25% to 30%. The sequenced sample consisted of peripheral blood. The receptors originated from a human donor in a cohort sampled during active COVID-19. The CDR3 runs from the conserved cysteine through the conserved F or W. The order of the fields is V gene, D gene, CDR3 protein. A D gene is named only where the DNA matches it firmly.

TRBV9	NA	CASSPTPRVEQYF
TRBV14	TRBD1	CASSLRRDSSYEQYF
TRBV27	NA	CASSWGGHSYEQYF
TRBV2	NA	CASQRGAGANEKLFF
TRBV7-2	NA	CASSSYSSSFSTDTQYF
TRBV13	NA	CASSLTRRQGQYGYTF
TRBV6-5	NA	CASKKAPEPYNEQFF
TRBV5-1	TRBD1	CASSLGQGRAKNEKLFF
TRBV19	TRBD1	CATKTGTRGYTF
TRBV5-1	TRBD1	CASSLETGGNSPLHF
TRBV12-3/TRBV12-4	NA	CASSLALQSVQFF
TRBV7-2	TRBD1	CASSVRTGETQYF
TRBV3-1/TRBV3-2	NA	CASSQEANRAYSGNTIYF
TRBV6-5	TRBD1	CASPFGQGRGGYTF
TRBV6-4	TRBD2	CAPKGLAHGPDTQYF
TRBV27	NA	CASSSPKGVSYNEQFF
TRBV4-1	NA	CASSPGTRRNLHNTEAFF
TRBV7-2	TRBD1	CASSLGAGGSKTQYF
TRBV7-8	NA	CASSLEYEQYF
TRBV19	NA	CASSTQGYEQYF
TRBV6-5	NA	CASSGGSPHNEQFF
TRBV27	TRBD1	CASSLEGQTSDYNSPLHF
TRBV18	TRBD1	CASSPPGQGTEAFF
TRBV7-2	TRBD2	CASSLEVLSGGQFF
TRBV7-2	NA	CASSRQDEQFF
TRBV10-3	TRBD1	CAISEGQGNTEAFF
TRBV7-8	NA	CASSFLGGGNTIYF
TRBV6-1	NA	CASSEGQEVLGYTF